The 11 T cell receptor beta chains reported below all come from one sample, sequenced in a study of T cell responses to AZD1222 COVID-19 vaccine. TCRdb's table, derived via immunoSEQ multiplex PCR, lists solely in-frame clones and lacks some. This sample carries tens of thousands of clones, 80% to 90% of them seen once, and the ten largest clones take 3.4%. The source was peripheral blood, collected 28 days after the second AZD1222 dose. The receptor set was obtained from an adult who received the AZD1222 COVID-19 vaccine.

V usage is TRBV28 and J usage is TRBJ1-5; D may be TRBD1 (6 bases). The CDR3 consists of 15 residues. V lost 4 bases and J 6 bases, leaving 16 bases between the germline ends. The germline gives CDR1 MDHEN, CDR2 SYDVKM. As DNA, the CDR3 is TGTGCCAGCAGTTCTCCGTTGACAGGCAGTCAGCCCCAGCATTTT. Translated: CASSSPLTGSQPQHF.

This chain joins TRBV30 and TRBJ1-4; unclear D gene. Germline-derived CDR1 and CDR2 are GTSNPN and SVGIG (reference sequence). V lost 0 bases to trimming and J lost 3 bases, with 8 bases between them. This CDR3 is built from 14 residues. The CDR3 region is CAWSVQTSNEKLFF. DNA of the CDR3: TGTGCCTGGAGTGTACAGACTTCTAATGAAAAACTGTTTTTT. The full variable domain, completed using reference TRBV30 and TRBJ1-4, is SQTIHQWPATLVQPVGSPLSLECTVEGTSNPNLYWYRQAAGRGLQLLFYSVGIGQISSEVPQNLSASRPQDRQFILSSKKLLLSDSGFYLCAWSVQTSNEKLFFGSGTQLSVL.

This clone showed up just a few times. The chain couples TRBV5-1 to TRBJ1-4; D gene unclear. Germline assignment: CDR1 SGHRS and CDR2 YFSETQ. The CDR3 has 14 residues. Trimming took 0 bases from V and 7 from J, leaving 10 bases between them. In nucleotides, the CDR3 is TGCGCCAGCAGCTTGGGAGGGCGCGGTGAAAAACTGTTTTTT. It is translated as CASSLGGRGEKLFF.

The chain carries TRBV10-3 and TRBJ1-2; a possible D gene is TRBD1 (6 bases). The CDR3 extends over 12 amino acids. CDR1 and CDR2 from the germline V gene are ENHRY and SYGVKD. V lost 10 bases and J 6 bases, leaving 15 bases between the germline ends. CDR3 residues: CATAAGEDGYTF. As DNA, the CDR3 is TGTGCCACCGCTGCAGGGGAGGATGGCTACACCTTC.

A single count supports this clone. The rearrangement joins TRBV30 to TRBJ1-3; D might be TRBD1 (5 bases). The germline gives CDR1 GTSNPN, CDR2 SVGIG (reference sequence). The germline V and J ends were trimmed by 2 bases and 4 bases, with 24 bases remaining between them. The CDR3 consists of 18 residues. The CDR3 nucleotides read TGTGCCTGGAGTCGGGACGTTCCTAAATCTCTGGCAGGAAACACCATATATTTT. Translating gives CAWSRDVPKSLAGNTIYF.

This chain links TRBV28 with TRBJ2-1; the match to TRBD2 covers 14 bases. The CDR3 spans 17 residues. V was clipped by 6 bases and J by 4 bases; unmatched bases: 8. Germline assignment: CDR1 MDHEN and CDR2 SYDVKM. In DNA, the CDR3 is TGTGCCAGCAGACAGGGACTAGCGGGAGTTAGATACAATGAGCAGTTCTTC. It codes for CASRQGLAGVRYNEQFF.

V gene TRBV24-1 combines with J gene TRBJ1-2; TRBD1 aligns across 9 bases. Germline CDR1 KGHDR, CDR2 SFDVKD. CDR3 length: 14 residues. J gave up 5 bases and V 3 bases, and 3 bases lay outside the gene matches. The CDR3 spells CATSDPGTGYGYTF. DNA of the CDR3: TGTGCCACCAGTGATCCCGGGACAGGGTATGGCTACACCTTC.

V gene TRBV7-8 combines with J gene TRBJ1-1; D remains unclear. CDR1 is SGHVS, CDR2 FQNEAQ, per germline. The CDR3 runs to 13 residues. V shed 4 bases and J shed 1 base, with 7 bases lying between them. As DNA, the CDR3 is TGTGCCAGCAGCTCGAGCGGGAACACTGAAGCTTTCTTT. It translates to CASSSSGNTEAFF.

The V and J genes are TRBV24-1 and TRBJ2-3; D unclear. CDR1 and CDR2 from the germline V gene are KGHDR and SFDVKD. The CDR3 consists of 14 residues. Trimming removed 6 bases at V and 2 bases at J, with 11 bases between. CDR3 nucleotide sequence: TGTGCCACCAGTTCAGGCTTTGACACAGATACGCAGTATTTT. It translates to CATSSGFDTDTQYF.

The chain joins TRBV7-2 to TRBJ2-1, with TRBD2 matching 7 bases. The CDR3 length is 16 residues. Germline V lookup: CDR1 SGHTA, CDR2 FQGNSA. V shed 1 base and J 4 bases; nucleotides not matched to a gene: 7. CDR3 nucleotides: TGTGCCAGCAGCTTAGGCTCTAGCGGACATTACAATGAGCAGTTCTTC. Its translation: CASSLGSSGHYNEQFF.

This clone occurred once. The chain employs TRBV9 and TRBJ1-6, with D uncertain. V was cut by 3 bases and J by 8 bases, with 15 bases left in between. Germline lookup yields CDR1 SGDLS and CDR2 YYNGEE. The CDR3 extends over 15 amino acids. In DNA, the CDR3 is TGTGCCAGCAGCGGAGGGCCGAGAATCGATTCACCCCTCCACTTT. Its protein is CASSGGPRIDSPLHF.